This paragraph reports one T cell receptor beta chain. There is no known antigen for this receptor. No quality values exist for individual bases; no much larger clone is one base distant. Per the germline V gene, SGHNT is the CDR1 and YENEEA is the CDR2. The CDR3 numbers 17 residues from cysteine through phenylalanine. The sequence is cut down to CDR3 DNA, 51 bases in frame from base 1. V loses 3 bases of germline sequence and J loses 1 base, and the interval between the two ends is 18 bases. These data originate in a study of blood T cell repertoires in COVID-19 (dated by TCRdb to the early 2020s). With regard to the full study: Collaborator samples came from the United States, Italy and Spain and covered acute and convalescent phases of COVID-19. The prospective study material was composed of cDNA or gDNA derived from T cells, B-cell-depleted T cells, or PBMCs. A de-identified subject ID, COVID-19 status, age in years and sex were almost always included in the sample metadata. The repertoires were made available in a free public database intended to serve as a resource for research on the immune response to SARS-CoV-2. The samples were drawn from two sources: the first 160 participants of the ongoing ImmuneRACE study, and approximately 1,300 subjects contributed by 6 global collaborators. The dataset comprised deeply sampled blood TCRbeta repertoires from subjects exposed to, actively infected with, or recovered from COVID-19. Where HLA class I and class II types were available, the types were taken from metadata supplied by the sample provider, not from assay-based typing. The study at large found these results: The amount of clinical and demographic metadata varied by source and participant and was provided uncurated.

The immunoSEQ Assay, a bias-controlled multiplex PCR, was used to amplify TCRbeta CDR3 regions from genomic DNA. As for how the authors treated the data: The number of nucleated cells in each sample was estimated from the amplification of reference gene primers within the assay. To quantify the absolute abundance of each unique TCRbeta CDR3 rearrangement, sequence reads were collapsed and filtered. For each sample, productive Simpson clonality was calculated as the square root of Simpson's diversity index across productive rearrangements. The immuneACCESS repertoire file appears here via TCRdb, limited to in-frame rearrangements. These files lack a portion of the clones; in checked studies, under half of the deficit traces to unresolved V genes, and the cause of the others is not known. That table furnishes V, J and clone size, whereas the DNA furnished D and trimming. This sample lists about 400,000 clones; 70% to 90% were detected once. Of the sample, approximately 2.1% is held by the ten largest clones.

Enrolling through a virtual design, the prospective study's participants ranged in age from roughly 18 to 89 years and lived across approximately 25 United States geographic areas. In the prospective study, cohorts were assigned on the basis of participant-reported clinical history obtained from a screening survey and a study questionnaire. Mobile phlebotomists in the prospective study collected whole blood, serum and a nasopharyngeal or oropharyngeal swab from every participant. Prospective study participants could optionally give additional blood draws and questionnaires over a roughly 2-month period. Prospective study blood samples were shipped either frozen or at room temperature before DNA extraction.

This TCR derives from a woman aged 40 to 50 with acute COVID-19. The sample taken for sequencing was PBMCs or T cells enriched from blood (not recorded which). Recombination linked TRBV11-3 to TRBJ1-1, with TRBD1 tentatively as D gene (5 bases match). This receptor carries the CDR3 CASSFYDREGPNTEAFF. The bases are TGTGCCAGCAGCTTCTACGACCGGGAGGGGCCGAACACTGAAGCTTTCTTT. Outside the CDR3, residues come from the reference TRBV11-3 and TRBJ1-1 proteins, so the full variable domain is: EAGVVQSPRYKIIEKKQPVAFWCNPISGHNTLYWYLQNLGQGPELLIRYENEEAVDDSQLPKDRFSAERLKGVDSTLKIQPAELGDSAVYLCASSFYDREGPNTEAFFGQGTRLTVV.